A selection of T cell receptor beta chains follows, all from one sample in a study of cytomegalovirus exposure and HLA in healthy donors. Sequencing was performed with immunoSEQ multiplex PCR; in TCRdb, only in-frame clones are kept and a portion is missing. Of some 260,000 clones listed, less than 95% were seen once; the top ten hold around 3.1%. The material sequenced was PBMCs. The receptors here all came from a young woman in good health and CMV-seronegative. Each CDR3 is given with its conserved first and last residue. Each record gives: J gene, V gene, CDR3 protein.

TRBJ2-3	TRBV4-3	CASSPTTSSDTQYF
TRBJ2-5	TRBV5-1	CASSSSTGQETQYF
TRBJ2-2	TRBV29-1	CSVIPFRGTGELFF
TRBJ2-3	TRBV9	CASSPRAGGSTLSTDTQYF
TRBJ2-2	TRBV6-1	CASSEDSGMYTGELFF
TRBJ2-5	TRBV7-3	CASRNMLGLEGTQYF
TRBJ2-2	TRBV30	CAWNPGLAGGSAGELFF
TRBJ2-7	TRBV28	CASRETGTYEQYF
TRBJ2-3	TRBV4-3	CASSHQEGTDTQYF
TRBJ2-7	TRBV7-9	CASSSSSDEQYF
TRBJ2-7	TRBV27	CASSLSGTGHEQYF
TRBJ2-1	TRBV5-6	CASSYPSAPSYNEQFF
TRBJ2-4	TRBV15	CATSTGQGAGNIQYF
TRBJ2-1	TRBV11-2	CASSLDLGGDYNEQFF
TRBJ2-3	TRBV27	CASTDLPSGSEYTQYF
TRBJ1-1	TRBV29-1	CSVGGSSEAFF
TRBJ2-7	TRBV5-1	CASSTGTHSYEQYF
TRBJ1-1	TRBV4-2	CASSQGQGLGYTEAFF
TRBJ2-7	TRBV9	CASSLTQGFDEQYF
TRBJ2-7	TRBV28	CASSPGQGYYEQYF
TRBJ2-1	TRBV25-1	CASSPGRNEQFF
TRBJ2-3	TRBV18	CASSPIAAGVVTDTQYF
TRBJ2-1	TRBV6-5	CASSSPQGSNEQFF
TRBJ1-1	TRBV29-1	CSVWALNTEAFF
TRBJ2-3	TRBV27	CASSPLGLTDTQYF
TRBJ2-7	TRBV30	CAWKGTPNKGEQYF
TRBJ1-5	TRBV19	CASNPGAGQPQHF
TRBJ1-1	TRBV6-1	CASRGTGNTEAFF